Following are 23 T cell receptor beta chains from one sample sequenced in a study of OX40 agonist ivuxolimab in advanced cancers. TCRdb keeps only in-frame clones here, not all; method: immunoSEQ multiplex PCR. Of about 67,000 clones in the sample, around nine tenths were seen once. Sequences were derived from CD4+ or CD8+ T cells sorted from blood, sampled in a trial of the OX40 agonist ivuxolimab. The receptors here all came from an adult with an advanced solid tumor such as melanoma, head and neck, liver or kidney cancer.

This chain uses TRBV19 with TRBJ2-7, with 8 bases fitting TRBD2. CDR1 is LNHDA and CDR2 is SQIVND in the germline V gene (reference sequence). The CDR3 is made up of 14 amino acids. The ends lost 2 bases at V and 0 bases at J; junction bases unmatched: 0. In DNA, the CDR3 is TGTGCCAGTAGTATAAGCGGGAGCTCCTACGAGCAGTACTTC. Protein sequence: CASSISGSSYEQYF.

V usage is TRBV7-9 and J usage is TRBJ2-7; 9 bases agree with TRBD1. J gave up 3 bases and V 0 bases, and 3 bases lay outside the gene matches. The V gene's germline CDR1 is SEHNR and CDR2 FQNEAQ (reference sequence). This CDR3 spans 15 amino acids. CDR3 in amino acids: CASSLAGTGSYEQYF. The CDR3, as DNA: TGTGCCAGCAGCTTAGCCGGGACAGGGAGCTACGAGCAGTACTTC.

The chain carries TRBV25-1 and TRBJ2-7, with 10 bases aligning to TRBD1. Germline V gives CDR1 MGHDK, CDR2 SYGVNS. The CDR3 is 15 amino acids. Trimming took 2 bases from V and 3 from J; bases not matched to a gene: 4. CDR3 nucleotide sequence: TGTGCCAGCAGTGAACCCGGGACAGGGGACTACGAGCAGTACTTC. Its translation: CASSEPGTGDYEQYF.

Regarding this clone: This CDR3 is also generated by other DNA sequences in the sample. CDR3 protein: CASSLRGQNTEAFF. CDR3 DNA: TGTGCCAGCAGCTTACGGGGTCAAAACACTGAAGCTTTCTTT. The chain recombines TRBV7-3 with TRBJ1-1; no clear D. Deletions cut 2 bases from V and 2 bases from J, with 9 bases between. There are 14 residues in the CDR3. Germline-derived CDR1 and CDR2 are SGHTA and FQGTGA.

The chain uses TRBV6-5 and TRBJ1-1, with a weak D call TRBD1 (6 bases). This CDR3 has 14 amino acids. The ends were cut back, 10 bases at V and 5 bases at J, with 20 bases in the middle. Germline CDR1 and CDR2: MNHEY and SVGAGI. The CDR3 is CATATGTRGTEAFF. The CDR3 DNA reads TGTGCCACCGCCACCGGGACTAGGGGGACTGAAGCTTTCTTT.

The gene calls are TRBV6-1 and TRBJ2-5; TRBD2 is a possible D gene (6 bases). Trimming took off 6 bases at V and 5 bases at J, with 13 bases between the two ends. The CDR3 has 13 amino acids. Per the germline V gene, CDR1 is MNHNS and CDR2 is SASEGT. This CDR3 reads CASSGSRSETQYF. CDR3 bases: TGTGCCAGCAGCGGGAGTAGGTCGGAGACCCAGTACTTC.

This rearrangement joins TRBV5-1 to TRBJ2-3, with 12 positions matching TRBD2. CDR3 length: 16 amino acids. After removal of 2 bases from V and 4 bases from J, the junction contained 5 bases not matched to a gene. The germline V gene has CDR1 SGHRS and CDR2 YFSETQ. This CDR3 is CASSFLLAGGADTQYF. For the CDR3, the DNA is TGCGCCAGCAGCTTTCTCCTAGCGGGAGGGGCAGATACGCAGTATTTT.

This sequence joins TRBV7-2 and TRBJ1-1; D remains ambiguous. This CDR3 has 14 residues. Germline V gene data show CDR1 as SGHTA and CDR2 as FQGNSA. V was cut by 2 bases and J by 1 base, with 8 bases left in between. CDR3 sequence: CASSLNGPNTEAFF. The CDR3 region has the DNA TGTGCCAGCAGCTTAAATGGTCCGAACACTGAAGCTTTCTTT.

The chain carries TRBV6-5 and TRBJ2-4; D gene uncertain. Germline V lookup: CDR1 MNHEY, CDR2 SVGAGI. This CDR3 region has 13 residues. Trimming pared 2 bases from V and 5 bases from J, leaving 7 bases between. The CDR3 region has the DNA TGTGCCAGCAGTTACGGCCCCCAAAACATTCAGTACTTC. Amino acid sequence: CASSYGPQNIQYF.

The count of this clone is one. The genes are TRBV6-1 and TRBJ1-2; 10 bases are a match to TRBD1. V lost 7 bases to trimming and J lost 7 bases; unmatched junction nucleotides: 3. From germline, CDR1 is MNHNS and CDR2 SASEGT. The CDR3 runs to 12 residues. CDR3 nucleotide sequence: TGTGCCAGCAAGGGACAGGGGTTTGGCTACACCTTC. Its protein product is CASKGQGFGYTF.

The genes are TRBV6-1 and TRBJ2-7, with TRBD2 matching over 8 bases. This CDR3 is 13 amino acids long. V gave up 4 bases and J gave up 3 bases; unmatched junction bases: 2. Germline lookup yields CDR1 MNHNS and CDR2 SASEGT. For the CDR3, the DNA is TGTGCCAGCAGTGTGCGGGAGGTCTACGAGCAGTACTTC. Amino acids: CASSVREVYEQYF.

This clone occurred a few times. The V call is TRBV9, the J call TRBJ1-1; D is possibly TRBD1 (5 bases). Trimming took off 2 bases at V and 4 bases at J, with 12 bases between the two ends. The CDR3 spans 14 residues. The germline gives CDR1 SGDLS, CDR2 YYNGEE. The CDR3 sequence is CASSVFDSPTEAFF. CDR3 sequence (DNA): TGTGCCAGCAGCGTTTTCGACAGCCCCACTGAAGCTTTCTTT. The full variable domain, in which reference TRBV9 and TRBJ1-1 provide the parts outside the CDR3, is DSGVTQTPKHLITATGQRVTLRCSPRSGDLSVYWYQQSLDQGLQFLIQYYNGEERAKGNILERFSAQQFPDLHSELNLSSLELGDSALYFCASSVFDSPTEAFFGQGTRLTVV.

The chain uses TRBV19 and TRBJ2-5; 9 bases line up with TRBD2. J was trimmed by 5 bases and V by 3 bases; bases with no gene match: 7. The CDR3 runs 15 residues. From germline, CDR1 is LNHDA and CDR2 SQIVND (reference sequence). The CDR3 sequence: CASSISGGTGETQYF. DNA of the CDR3: TGTGCCAGTAGTATCAGCGGGGGGACTGGGGAGACCCAGTACTTC.

V usage is TRBV7-2 and J usage is TRBJ2-1; 10 bases agree with TRBD2. Germline lookup yields CDR1 SGHTA and CDR2 FQGNSA. Unmatched junction bases numbered 3, after V lost 3 bases and J lost 7 bases. This CDR3 comprises 14 residues. The CDR3 here is CASSLVSGRNEQFF. The CDR3 DNA follows: TGTGCCAGCAGCTTGGTTAGCGGGAGGAATGAGCAGTTCTTC.

This clone was recorded once. This chain joins TRBV7-9 and TRBJ2-7; 7 bases align to TRBD1. The V segment lost 5 bases and the J segment 3 bases; nucleotides outside the gene matches: 10. CDR3 length: 15 residues. CDR1 and CDR2 from the germline V gene are SEHNR and FQNEAQ (reference sequence). The CDR3 reads CASSPGQDPYYEQYF. The CDR3 DNA reads as TGTGCCAGCAGCCCCGGACAGGATCCATACTACGAGCAGTACTTC. Looking up the rest from reference TRBV7-9 and TRBJ2-7 gives the full variable domain: DTGVSQNPRHKITKRGQNVTFRCDPISEHNRLYWYRQTLGQGPEFLTYFQNEAQLEKSRLLSDRFSAERPKGSFSTLEIQRTEQGDSAMYLCASSPGQDPYYEQYFGPGTRLTVT.

This sequence joins TRBV5-4 and TRBJ2-5; D perhaps matches TRBD2 (5 bases). This CDR3 region has 13 residues. The ends were cut back, 0 bases at V and 4 bases at J, with 7 bases in the middle. Germline CDR1 reads SGHNT; CDR2 reads YYREEE (reference sequence). The CDR3: CASSLAAGETQYF. The CDR3, as DNA: TGTGCCAGCAGCTTGGCCGCGGGAGAGACCCAGTACTTC.

J is TRBJ1-2 and V is TRBV5-4, with 7 bases identical to TRBD1. V lost 6 bases, J lost 2 bases, and 10 bases stayed unmatched. Germline CDR1 SGHNT, CDR2 YYREEE (reference sequence). The CDR3 covers 15 residues. This CDR3 reads CASTTSIQGNYGYTF. For the CDR3, the DNA is TGTGCCAGCACCACCAGTATACAGGGGAACTATGGCTACACCTTC.

This clone was detected only a few times. This chain links TRBV10-3 with TRBJ1-3; tentative D call: TRBD1 (5 bases). Trimming pared 4 bases from V and 0 bases from J, leaving 19 bases between. This CDR3 is built from 18 residues. The germline V gene encodes CDR1 ENHRY and CDR2 SYGVKD. CDR3 bases: TGTGCCATCAGTGGGGGACCGAGCGGAGGGGACTCTGGAAACACCATATATTTT. Its protein is CAISGGPSGGDSGNTIYF.

The CDR3 DNA sequence: TGCGCCAGCAGCCAGGACAGGGCCTCTGGAAACACCATATATTTT. It is translated as CASSQDRASGNTIYF. V usage is TRBV4-1 and J usage is TRBJ1-3, with 8 bases fitting TRBD1. Germline CDR1 reads MGHRA; CDR2 reads YSYEKL. CDR3 length: 15 residues. The V gene end was trimmed by 3 bases and the J gene end by 0 bases; junction bases not matched to a gene: 1.

V is TRBV5-1 and J is TRBJ2-7, with TRBD1 identical over 7 bases. The CDR3 is 13 amino acids. In germline, CDR1 is SGHRS, CDR2 YFSETQ. J gave up 0 bases and V 6 bases, and 3 bases lay outside the gene matches. This chain's CDR3 is CASKGTVSYEQYF. CDR3 nucleotide sequence: TGCGCCAGCAAGGGGACAGTCTCCTACGAGCAGTACTTC.

The chain uses TRBV27 and TRBJ2-5; D gene uncertain. CDR1 and CDR2 (germline): MNHEY, SMNVEV (reference sequence). The CDR3 loop spans 12 amino acids. The V gene lost 5 bases and the J gene lost 4 bases, with 8 bases spanning the gap. The CDR3 coding sequence is TGTGCCAGCAGTAGGTCGGGAGAGACCCAGTACTTC. Amino acids: CASSRSGETQYF.

The gene calls are TRBV5-1 and TRBJ2-7, with a possible D match to TRBD2 (6 bases). Germline CDR1 and CDR2: SGHRS and YFSETQ. The germline V and J ends were trimmed by 3 bases and 6 bases, with 13 bases remaining between them. The CDR3 is made up of 13 amino acids. CDR3 in DNA: TGCGCCAGCAGCTCCGTCTTCGGGGGCGAGCAGTACTTC. Translating gives CASSSVFGGEQYF.

This clone was found once. In DNA form, the CDR3 reads TGTGCCAGCAGCAAGACTAGCGGAGTCCCTTACAATGAGCAGTTCTTC. Translating it yields CASSKTSGVPYNEQFF. The J gene is TRBJ2-1, the V gene TRBV7-6; TRBD2 aligns across 9 bases. With 5 bases clipped from V and 4 bases from J, the junction kept 9 bases outside the gene matches. The CDR3 is made up of 16 amino acids. Germline CDR1 is SGHVS and CDR2 is FNYEAQ.